The sequence of this TCR beta chain was determined in a study of blood T cell repertoires in COVID-19. Study information: Donors in the United States, Italy and Spain gave samples during acute or convalescent COVID-19.

TCRdb's table, derived via immunoSEQ multiplex PCR, lists solely in-frame clones and lacks some. Altogether more than 300,000 clones are present, 91% being singletons, with the ten largest covering roughly 0.86%. The study recruited people aged about 18 to 89 years across about two dozen US areas. A case of COVID-19 had been met by exposed participants within 2 weeks before study entry. The germline CDR1 and CDR2 sequences are SGHRS and YFSETQ. V was clipped by 5 bases and J by 4 bases, with 12 bases between them. This CDR3 comprises 14 residues. The sample taken for sequencing was PBMCs or T cells enriched from blood (not recorded which). The chain combines TRBV5-1 with TRBJ1-4; D unclear. The clonotype was recovered from a woman between 40 and 55 years old who had been exposed to COVID-19. CDR3 coding DNA: TGCGCCAGCAGGGGTGGGAGCTATAATGAAAAACTGTTTTTT. It specifies CASRGGSYNEKLFF.